The 27 T cell receptor beta chains given below trace back to one sample, sequenced in a study of CD8+ T cells in alopecia areata. cDNA serving as the sequencing template came from extracted, reverse transcribed RNA. Libraries were prepared by immunoSEQ multiplex PCR; TCRdb keeps only in-frame clonotypes and omits some of them. The sample carries about 210,000 clones, roughly 64% recorded once. The treatment was: oral pan-JAK inhibitor, 5-10 mg twice daily. Specimen: CD4+ T cells sorted from blood, collected at week 4, from a patient treated with tofacitinib. The receptor set was obtained from a human donor with alopecia areata.

This sequence joins TRBV10-2 and TRBJ1-5, with no clear D. Germline lookup yields CDR1 WSHSY and CDR2 SAAADI. V gave up 8 bases and J gave up 0 bases, with 14 bases separating them. The CDR3 is 15 amino acids. In DNA form, the CDR3 reads TGCGCCAGCGGTGCGGGTTGGGATAGCAATCAGCCCCAGCATTTT. The encoded protein is CASGAGWDSNQPQHF.

V and J are TRBV25-1 and TRBJ2-7; D might be TRBD1 or TRBD2, each matching 5 bases. The germline gives CDR1 MGHDK, CDR2 SYGVNS. CDR3 length equals 13 residues. V lost 3 bases to trimming and J lost 5 bases, with 11 bases between them. The CDR3 here is CASSDYRGDEQYF. CDR3 nucleotide sequence: TGTGCCAGCAGTGATTACCGAGGGGACGAGCAGTACTTC.

This clone appeared a few times. The chain uses TRBV7-9 and TRBJ2-7, with TRBD2 matching over 11 bases. J gave up 6 bases and V 1 base, and 2 bases lay outside the gene matches. Germline CDR1 and CDR2: SEHNR and FQNEAQ (reference sequence). The CDR3 is made up of 14 amino acids. In DNA form, the CDR3 reads TGTGCCAGCAGCTTAGAGGGACTAGCGGCCGAGCAGTACTTC. Its translation: CASSLEGLAAEQYF.

The chain links TRBV7-8 to TRBJ1-1; weak D call: TRBD1 (6 bases). From germline, CDR1 is SGHVS and CDR2 FQNEAQ. V lost 3 bases to trimming and J lost 5 bases, with 13 bases between them. This CDR3 contains 14 residues. CDR3 loop: CASSLGGARTEAFF. For the CDR3, the DNA is TGTGCCAGCAGCTTGGGGGGGGCGCGTACTGAAGCTTTCTTT.

The J gene is TRBJ2-7, the V gene TRBV18; tentative D call: TRBD2 (6 bases). The CDR3 has 15 amino acids. Deletions cut 2 bases from V and 0 bases from J, with 11 bases between. Germline V gene sequence: CDR1 KGHSH, CDR2 LQKENI. The CDR3 bases are TGTGCCAGCTCACCAGGGACTTTGAGCTCCTACGAGCAGTACTTC. Translating it yields CASSPGTLSSYEQYF. Drawing the rest from reference TRBV18 and TRBJ2-7, the complete variable domain is NAGVMQNPRHLVRRRGQEARLRCSPMKGHSHVYWYRQLPEEGLKFMVYLQKENIIDESGMPKERFSAEFPKEGPSILRIQQVVRGDSAAYFCASSPGTLSSYEQYFGPGTRLTVT.

V is TRBV29-1 and J is TRBJ2-6, with 7 positions matching TRBD1. This CDR3 is built from 18 residues. Germline lookup yields CDR1 SQVTM and CDR2 ANQGSEA. The J segment lost 0 bases and the V segment lost 1 base, leaving 9 bases of the junction unmatched. The CDR3 here is CSVEANRGSISGANVLTF. The CDR3 bases are TGCAGCGTTGAAGCAAACAGGGGAAGCATCTCTGGGGCCAACGTCCTGACTTTC.

The chain links TRBV7-2 to TRBJ2-4; D ambiguous. Deletions cut 3 bases from V and 15 bases from J, with 12 bases between. In germline, CDR1 is SGHTA, CDR2 FQGNSA. This CDR3 is built from 11 residues. The CDR3 nucleotides read TGTGCCAGCAGCTTTGGGCAGTCACTGTACTTC. Its protein is CASSFGQSLYF.

This clone was seen a handful of times. The chain employs TRBV7-9 and TRBJ1-5; TRBD1 aligns across 8 bases. V was pared by 4 bases and J by 7 bases, with 3 bases of the junction left unmatched. Germline-derived CDR1 and CDR2 are SEHNR and FQNEAQ (reference sequence). This CDR3 has 13 amino acids. CDR3 residues: CASSWTGNQPQHF. In DNA, the CDR3 is TGTGCCAGCAGCTGGACAGGGAACCAGCCCCAGCATTTT.

V usage is TRBV7-9 and J usage is TRBJ1-2; no firm D call. V was trimmed by 3 bases and J by 8 bases, leaving 10 bases between them. Germline V gene lookup returns CDR1 SEHNR and CDR2 FQNEAQ (reference sequence). This CDR3 comprises 12 residues. The DNA for the CDR3 is TGTGCCAGCAGCTTGGGTCTAGGGGGCTACACCTTC. Translated: CASSLGLGGYTF.

The chain has TRBV12-5 and TRBJ2-5; the match to TRBD1 covers 7 bases. The J segment lost 2 bases and the V segment lost 6 bases, leaving 3 bases of the junction unmatched. This CDR3 comprises 13 residues. CDR1 and CDR2 (germline): LGHNT, FRNRAP. The CDR3 sequence: CASGRGQQETQYF. The CDR3 DNA is TGTGCTAGTGGCCGGGGACAGCAAGAGACCCAGTACTTC.

The chain carries TRBV7-2 and TRBJ2-7, with D tentatively TRBD1 (6 bases). From germline, CDR1 is SGHTA and CDR2 FQGNSA. The V end lost 4 bases, the J end lost 0 bases, and 10 bases lay between the germline ends. This CDR3 spans 14 amino acids. The CDR3 sequence: CASSSNRVSYEQYF. As DNA, the CDR3 is TGTGCCAGCAGCTCCAACAGGGTCTCCTACGAGCAGTACTTC.

This clone is a singleton in its sample. The DNA for the CDR3 is TGTGCCAGCAGTCGCGGGACAGCCGGAAACACCATATATTTT. Translated, it gives CASSRGTAGNTIYF. V and J are TRBV13 and TRBJ1-3, with 7 nucleotides matching TRBD1. The CDR3 has 14 residues. Trimming removed 6 bases from V and 4 bases from J; junction bases left unmatched: 6. Per the germline V gene, CDR1 is PRHDT and CDR2 is FYEKMQ (reference sequence).

The chain recombines TRBV27 with TRBJ1-6; D unresolved. This CDR3 is built from 15 residues. Germline V gene lookup returns CDR1 MNHEY and CDR2 SMNVEV (reference sequence). V was clipped by 5 bases and J by 2 bases, with 10 bases between them. CDR3: CASSARVAYNSPLHF. Here the CDR3 DNA reads TGTGCCAGCAGTGCCCGGGTGGCCTATAATTCACCCCTCCACTTT.

The V and J genes are TRBV27 and TRBJ2-2; possible D gene TRBD1, 5 bases. The CDR3 runs 13 residues. The V and J ends lost 3 bases and 6 bases respectively, with 8 bases between them. CDR1 and CDR2 (germline): MNHEY, SMNVEV (reference sequence). CDR3 nucleotides: TGTGCCAGCAGTTTCCTGGGGCCCGGGGAGCTGTTTTTT. Translated, it gives CASSFLGPGELFF.

V and J are TRBV30 and TRBJ2-1; TRBD1 matches at 7 bases. J gave up 4 bases and V 5 bases, and 8 bases lay outside the gene matches. Germline CDR1 GTSNPN, CDR2 SVGIG (reference sequence). This CDR3 comprises 14 residues. This CDR3 reads CAWAPRDRYNEQFF. Here the CDR3 DNA reads TGTGCCTGGGCCCCCCGGGACAGATACAATGAGCAGTTCTTC. The whole variable domain, filled in from reference TRBV30 and TRBJ2-1, reads SQTIHQWPATLVQPVGSPLSLECTVEGTSNPNLYWYRQAAGRGLQLLFYSVGIGQISSEVPQNLSASRPQDRQFILSSKKLLLSDSGFYLCAWAPRDRYNEQFFGPGTRLTVL.

This clone was observed a handful of times. The rearrangement uses TRBV10-3 and TRBJ2-4; 9 bases line up with TRBD1. The V segment lost 5 bases and the J segment 4 bases; nucleotides outside the gene matches: 6. CDR1 is ENHRY, CDR2 SYGVKD, per germline. This CDR3 has 15 residues. The DNA for the CDR3 is TGTGCCATCAGTAGACAGGGGGACAGAAAAAACATTCAGTACTTC. It specifies CAISRQGDRKNIQYF.

V usage is TRBV4-3 and J usage is TRBJ2-2, with D uncertain. Trimming removed 1 base at V and 6 bases at J, with 9 bases between. Germline-derived CDR1 and CDR2 are LGHNA and YSLEER. CDR3 length: 14 amino acids. The CDR3 spells CASSQVRDPGELFF. As DNA, the CDR3 is TGCGCCAGCAGCCAAGTTCGAGATCCCGGGGAGCTGTTTTTT.

This clone turned up a few times. V gene TRBV29-1 combines with J gene TRBJ1-1; TRBD1 is a possible D gene (5 bases). The CDR3 length is 11 residues. V lost 6 bases and J lost 11, with 16 bases in between. Germline CDR1 SQVTM, CDR2 ANQGSEA. CDR3 DNA sequence: TGCAGCGTGGCCCCGGGGCTCGAGGCTTTCTTT. It is translated as CSVAPGLEAFF. Drawing the rest from reference TRBV29-1 and TRBJ1-1, the complete variable domain is SAVISQKPSRDICQRGTSLTIQCQVDSQVTMMFWYRQQPGQSLTLIATANQGSEATYESGFVIDKFPISRPNLTFSTLTVSNMSPEDSSIYLCSVAPGLEAFFGQGTRLTVV.

This clone appeared a single time. The rearrangement uses TRBV29-1 and TRBJ1-2; D ambiguous. Trimming left V 3 bases short and J 4 bases short, with 3 bases between. The germline CDR1 and CDR2 sequences are SQVTM and ANQGSEA. The CDR3 sequence is 10 residues long. In DNA form, the CDR3 reads TGCAGCGTTGACACCTATGGCTACACCTTC. This sequence encodes CSVDTYGYTF.

A few counts support this clone. The J gene is TRBJ2-7, the V gene TRBV29-1; unclear D gene. Trimming removed 3 bases from V and 6 bases from J, with 15 bases in between. The CDR3 is made up of 13 amino acids. Per germline, CDR1 SQVTM and CDR2 ANQGSEA. The CDR3 DNA reads TGCAGCGTTGATCCCGGTCTTTGCCGCGAGCAGTACTTC. This sequence encodes CSVDPGLCREQYF.

This chain connects TRBV21-1 to TRBJ1-5. TRBV21-1 is tagged as a pseudogene. There are 12 residues in the CDR3. CDR3 nucleotides: TGTGCCAGCAGCAACATGTTAGACCCCCAGCATTTT. Its protein product is CASSNMLDPQHF.

This clone was picked up a small number of times. The chain recombines TRBV30 with TRBJ1-2; tentatively, D is TRBD1 (5 bases). The germline gives CDR1 GTSNPN, CDR2 SVGIG (reference sequence). This CDR3 has 12 residues. V was trimmed by 0 bases and J by 9 bases, leaving 11 bases between them. The CDR3 sequence: CAWSVKGSSYTF. The CDR3 DNA sequence: TGTGCCTGGAGTGTAAAGGGGTCTAGCTACACCTTC.

J is TRBJ2-7 and V is TRBV7-2, with 9 positions matching TRBD2. V was pared by 9 bases and J by 2 bases, with 14 bases of the junction left unmatched. Germline V gene data show CDR1 as SGHTA and CDR2 as FQGNSA. This CDR3 comprises 16 residues. The CDR3 bases are TGTGCCAGTTCGTCGTGGCTAGCGGGGCTCCCCTACGAGCAGTACTTC. It codes for CASSSWLAGLPYEQYF. Full variable domain (remainder filled in from reference TRBV7-2 and TRBJ2-7): GAGVSQSPSNKVTEKGKDVELRCDPISGHTALYWYRQSLGQGLEFLIYFQGNSAPDKSGLPSDRFSAERTGGSVSTLTIQRTQQEDSAVYLCASSSWLAGLPYEQYFGPGTRLTVT.

This chain links TRBV30 with TRBJ2-1; 7 nucleotides align to TRBD2. V lost 4 bases to trimming and J lost 2 bases; unmatched junction nucleotides: 14. CDR3 length: 17 residues. From germline, CDR1 is GTSNPN and CDR2 SVGIG (reference sequence). CDR3 DNA: TGTGCCTGGACCCGTTTCCCTACCAGCGGGGCCTACAATGAGCAGTTCTTC. It encodes CAWTRFPTSGAYNEQFF.

This clone occurred a few times. This CDR3 is also generated by other DNA sequences in the sample. The chain employs TRBV7-2 and TRBJ1-5; 9 bases align to TRBD1. CDR3 length equals 14 residues. V was pared by 5 bases and J by 5 bases, with 4 bases of the junction left unmatched. Germline V gene lookup returns CDR1 SGHTA and CDR2 FQGNSA. The CDR3 here is CASSPRQGDQPQHF. In nucleotides, the CDR3 is TGTGCCAGCAGCCCAAGACAGGGGGATCAGCCCCAGCATTTT.

This clone was detected ten times or more. The J gene is TRBJ2-5, the V gene TRBV4-3; 7 bases align to TRBD1. Trimming removed 1 base from V and 2 bases from J; junction bases left unmatched: 4. Germline values: CDR1 LGHNA, CDR2 YSLEER. This CDR3 spans 15 amino acids. The CDR3 coding sequence is TGCGCCAGCAGCCAAGTTGGACAGGAACAAGAGACCCAGTACTTC. This encodes CASSQVGQEQETQYF.

The chain joins TRBV27 to TRBJ1-3; tentative D call: TRBD1 (6 bases). V was clipped by 3 bases and J by 4 bases, with 10 bases between them. The CDR3 spans 14 residues. The germline V gene encodes CDR1 MNHEY and CDR2 SMNVEV (reference sequence). The CDR3: CASSFSGDGNTIYF. CDR3 nucleotides: TGTGCCAGCAGTTTTTCAGGGGACGGAAACACCATATATTTT.